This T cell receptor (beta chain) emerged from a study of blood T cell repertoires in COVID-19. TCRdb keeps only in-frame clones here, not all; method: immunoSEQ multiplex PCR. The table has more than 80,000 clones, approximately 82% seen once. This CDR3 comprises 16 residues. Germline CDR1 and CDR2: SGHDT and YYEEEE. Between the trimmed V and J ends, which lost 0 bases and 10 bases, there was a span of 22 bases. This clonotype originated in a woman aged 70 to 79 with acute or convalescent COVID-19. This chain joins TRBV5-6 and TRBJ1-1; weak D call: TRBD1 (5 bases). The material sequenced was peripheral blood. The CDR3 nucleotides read TGTGCCAGCAGCTTGGTTGGGGCGAGGATCGTTGTTGGAGCTTTCTTT. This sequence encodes CASSLVGARIVVGAFF.